The TCR beta chain described here comes from a study of early T cells in non-severe SARS-CoV-2 infection (dated by TCRdb to the early 2020s). About the investigation overall: Because TCR sequencing was done on bulk RNA from unsorted whole blood, the alpha and beta chains could not be paired. The study at large found these results: VDJdb matching was skewed toward anti-spike CD8 responses and likely underestimated virus-specific expansions, missing private and CD4 specificities.

Library preparation was by 5' RACE. The sample was run on a NextSeq 500. To correct for sequencing error and PCR bias, the TCR library protocol tagged individual cDNA molecules with unique molecular identifiers. Sequencing covered both TCR alpha and beta chains, and within each sample the abundances of alpha and beta sequences were tightly co-correlated. The published analysis was carried out like this. Decombinator V4 was used to annotate TCR sequences for V gene, J gene and CDR3. Expanded TCRs were defined as changing significantly between any two time points under a Poisson model with p below 0.0001. TCR abundances were normalised to the total number of TCRs sequenced per sample and were expressed as counts per million. MAIT TCRs were defined by TRAV1-2 paired with TRAJ12, TRAJ20 or TRAJ33, and iNKT TCRs by TRAV10 paired with TRAJ18. VDJdb, accessed 1 November 2021, was searched for CMV, EBV and SARS-CoV-2 annotated TCRs, with TCRs annotated for multiple antigens excluded. Using fastp trimming at Q25 and MiXCR clonotype assembly, TCRdb reanalyzed the public sequencing data and kept in-frame beta chains. All rows with the same CDR3 protein become a single entry with the most common DNA and genes. It is TCRdb's table, rather than the study itself, that gives the V and J calls and clone size. The sample table shows around 77,000 distinct CDR3 sequences, and 5% are seen once. Together, the top ten hold around 7.3% of the sample.

A case-control design nested within a healthcare worker cohort in London, UK, was used, with weekly nasopharyngeal swab PCR tests and blood sampling performed. Healthcare workers were recruited between 23 and 31 March 2020, during the week of the UK lockdown, and were followed weekly for up to roughly 15 weeks. The trim is 7 bases for V and 0 bases for J, with a gap of 4 bases between the germline ends. Looking up the germline V gene yields CDR1 MNHEY and CDR2 SVGEGT. The CDR3 spans 12 residues, from the cysteine through the phenylalanine. Left in the record is the CDR3 DNA by itself, 36 bases read in frame from the first base. Of note for this clonotype: The antigen this receptor binds is unknown. No clone much larger than this one lies a single base away; base qualities are absent.

This sequence was found in an adult who was a healthcare worker with PCR-confirmed SARS-CoV-2 infection or an uninfected control (not recorded which). The sequence links TRBV6-2 or TRBV6-3 to TRBJ2-1; no D gene can be assigned with confidence. This specimen consisted of whole blood, obtained at baseline. The DNA sequence follows: TGTGCCAGCACCAGCTCCTACAATGAGCAGTTCTTC. Protein translation: CASTSSYNEQFF.